The 16 T cell receptor beta chains reported below all come from one sample, sequenced in a study of CD8 T cells in ankylosing spondylitis. TCRdb redid the calling of the 5' RACE reads with MiXCR, one entry per CDR3 protein. Found here are about 200,000 distinct CDR3 sequences, about 13% of them singletons; the top ten hold about 17%. Sequenced input: blood, either unsorted or a sorted T cell fraction (not recorded which). These receptors all come from a male donor with ankylosing spondylitis or in good health (not recorded which).

V is TRBV20-1 and J is TRBJ2-1; perhaps D is TRBD1 or TRBD2 (5 bases each). The CDR3 runs 14 residues. The V end was cut by 0 bases, the J end by 9 bases, with 15 bases between. The germline gives CDR1 DFQATT, CDR2 SNEGSKA (reference sequence). CDR3 nucleotide sequence: TGCAGTGCTAGAGATCTCGGGGCACCTGGTGAGCAGTTCTTC. It encodes CSARDLGAPGEQFF.

The table lists this clonotype with many counts. The chain couples TRBV29-1 to TRBJ2-2; 7 nucleotides line up with TRBD1. The V and J ends lost 6 bases and 0 bases, in that order; junction bases with no gene match: 4. The CDR3 spans 14 residues. The germline CDR1 and CDR2 sequences are SQVTM and ANQGSEA. The CDR3 here is CSVRDSSNTGELFF. The CDR3 DNA is TGCAGCGTCCGGGACAGTTCGAACACCGGGGAGCTGTTTTTT.

The chain links TRBV7-9 to TRBJ2-7; 11 bases line up with TRBD1. The CDR3 consists of 14 residues. With 3 bases clipped from V and 2 bases from J, the junction kept 0 bases outside the gene matches. Germline V CDR1 and CDR2: SEHNR, FQNEAQ (reference sequence). The CDR3 DNA sequence: TGTGCCAGCAGCTTGGACAGGGGGCCCTACGAGCAGTACTTC. Encoded protein: CASSLDRGPYEQYF. The whole variable domain, remainder taken from reference TRBV7-9 and TRBJ2-7, is DTGVSQNPRHKITKRGQNVTFRCDPISEHNRLYWYRQTLGQGPEFLTYFQNEAQLEKSRLLSDRFSAERPKGSFSTLEIQRTEQGDSAMYLCASSLDRGPYEQYFGPGTRLTVT.

In its sample, this clonotype was seen a few times. The genes are TRBV5-5 and TRBJ1-1; possible D gene TRBD1, 6 bases. Germline loops: CDR1 SGHKS, CDR2 YYEKEE (reference sequence). The ends were cut back, 3 bases at V and 1 base at J, with 16 bases in the middle. This CDR3 contains 16 residues. The CDR3 DNA sequence: TGTGCCAGCAGCTCCACAGGGATTGGGAGGAACACTGAAGCTTTCTTT. It encodes CASSSTGIGRNTEAFF.

This clonotype was observed a few times. This rearrangement joins TRBV15 to TRBJ2-7, with 9 nucleotides matching TRBD1. CDR1 is LNHNV, CDR2 YYDKDF, per germline (reference sequence). This CDR3 spans 15 amino acids. V lost 5 bases to trimming and J lost 5 bases; unmatched junction nucleotides: 10. In DNA form, the CDR3 reads TGTGCCACCAGCCGGGACAGGGTCCCGGGCCACGAGCAGTACTTC. Its translation: CATSRDRVPGHEQYF.

This clonotype occurred a few times. The chain recombines TRBV12-3 or TRBV12-4 with TRBJ1-1, with a weak D call TRBD1 (6 bases). Trimming shortened V by 6 bases and J by 5 bases, and 13 bases separated the two germline ends. The CDR3 sequence is 13 residues long. CDR3 in amino acids: CASRSQQGTEAFF. For the CDR3, the DNA is TGTGCCAGCAGATCACAACAGGGAACTGAAGCTTTCTTT.

This clonotype came up a few times. The chain is built from TRBV12-3 or TRBV12-4 and TRBJ1-1; D remains ambiguous. V lost 2 bases, J lost 1 base, and 5 bases lay in between. The CDR3 covers 13 residues. The CDR3, as DNA: TGTGCCAGCAGTTTAAACTGGAACACTGAAGCTTTCTTT. It yields the protein CASSLNWNTEAFF.

This rearrangement joins TRBV19 to TRBJ2-1; D may be TRBD1 (6 bases). V was cut by 3 bases and J by 4 bases, with 19 bases left in between. The germline V gene encodes CDR1 LNHDA and CDR2 SQIVND (reference sequence). There are 17 residues in the CDR3. DNA of the CDR3: TGTGCCAGTAGTATTGGGCTTGGGGACATTGTTTACAATGAGCAGTTCTTC. Translating it yields CASSIGLGDIVYNEQFF.

This clonotype was seen at least ten times. The chain combines TRBV18 with TRBJ2-3, with D tentatively TRBD2 (6 bases). V lost 2 bases and J lost 2, with 11 bases in between. CDR1 is KGHSH, CDR2 LQKENI, per germline. CDR3 length equals 15 residues. Here the CDR3 reads CASSPLEGYTDTQYF. CDR3 nucleotide sequence: TGTGCCAGCTCACCATTGGAGGGTTACACAGATACGCAGTATTTT. Looking up the rest from reference TRBV18 and TRBJ2-3 gives the full variable domain: NAGVMQNPRHLVRRRGQEARLRCSPMKGHSHVYWYRQLPEEGLKFMVYLQKENIIDESGMPKERFSAEFPKEGPSILRIQQVVRGDSAAYFCASSPLEGYTDTQYFGPGTRLTVL.

This chain's CDR3 is CSALPRGVYEQYF. CDR3 bases: TGCAGTGCTCTGCCAAGAGGGGTCTACGAGCAGTACTTC. The chain joins TRBV20-1 to TRBJ2-7; D assignment may be TRBD1 or TRBD2 (5 bases each). The CDR3 consists of 13 residues. The germline V gene has CDR1 DFQATT and CDR2 SNEGSKA (reference sequence). V lost 5 bases and J 3 bases, leaving 14 bases between the germline ends.

The genes are TRBV27 and TRBJ2-7; 11 bases line up with TRBD1. This CDR3 is built from 14 residues. The V segment lost 5 bases and the J segment 6 bases; nucleotides outside the gene matches: 6. From germline, CDR1 is MNHEY and CDR2 SMNVEV (reference sequence). The DNA of the CDR3 is TGTGCCAGCAGTGGGTGGACAGGGGGCTCCGAGCAGTACTTC. Amino acids: CASSGWTGGSEQYF.

This clonotype appeared a few times. This chain links TRBV28 with TRBJ2-1; 14 bases agree with TRBD2. Germline V gene sequence: CDR1 MDHEN, CDR2 SYDVKM. This CDR3 is 18 amino acids long. Trimming at V came to 3 bases and at J to 8 bases, leaving 12 bases not matched to a gene. The CDR3 protein is CASSFPTSGRELVDEQFF. As DNA, the CDR3 is TGTGCCAGCAGTTTTCCGACTAGCGGGAGGGAGCTGGTGGATGAGCAGTTCTTC.

The rearrangement joins TRBV4-1 to TRBJ2-7, with 7 bases that match TRBD2. After removal of 4 bases from V and 7 bases from J, the junction contained 13 bases not matched to a gene. The germline gives CDR1 MGHRA, CDR2 YSYEKL. This CDR3 spans 15 amino acids. The CDR3 is CASSPRGSANDEQYF. The CDR3 DNA reads as TGCGCCAGCAGCCCGCGGGGGTCCGCGAATGATGAGCAGTACTTC.

The chain carries TRBV6-1 and TRBJ2-7; possible D gene TRBD1, 6 bases. Trimming took off 0 bases at V and 1 base at J, with 16 bases between the two ends. Looked up from germline, CDR1 is MNHNS and CDR2 is SASEGT. The CDR3 runs 17 residues. CDR3 residues: CASSEALRGHTSYEQYF. In DNA, the CDR3 is TGTGCCAGCAGTGAAGCGCTTCGGGGACATACTTCCTACGAGCAGTACTTC.

The chain joins TRBV20-1 to TRBJ2-7; D possibly matches TRBD1 or TRBD2 (5 bases each). The CDR3 sequence is 14 residues long. Per germline, CDR1 DFQATT and CDR2 SNEGSKA (reference sequence). V was pared by 6 bases and J by 2 bases, with 17 bases between. CDR3 nucleotide sequence: TGCAGTGCCCGGGACGAGGCTAATACCTACGAGCAGTACTTC. This codes for CSARDEANTYEQYF.

The chain employs TRBV7-9 and TRBJ1-4; TRBD1 might be the D (5 bases). V was clipped by 2 bases and J by 4 bases, with 14 bases between them. The CDR3 totals 16 residues. Germline CDR1 SEHNR, CDR2 FQNEAQ (reference sequence). CDR3 loop: CASSLPVGGDNEKLFF. CDR3 coding DNA: TGTGCCAGCAGCTTACCGGTGGGAGGGGATAATGAAAAACTGTTTTTT.